Each of the 15 T cell receptor beta chains below was sequenced from the same sample in a study of blood T cells in healthy people across ages. Next came a second PCR, run for about 6 to 12 cycles, which used a sample-barcoded 5' primer along with a J-beta primer mix. TCRdb re-derived calls from the 5' RACE reads in MiXCR, one entry per CDR3 protein. Seen here are roughly 1.6 million distinct CDR3 sequences, roughly a third observed once, and the top ten hold about 11%. What was sequenced was blood. The receptors stem from a woman in her thirties in good health.

V usage is TRBV10-3 and J usage is TRBJ1-2; perhaps TRBD1 as D (6 bases). The germline V gene encodes CDR1 ENHRY and CDR2 SYGVKD. The ends were cut back, 11 bases at V and 6 bases at J, with 25 bases in the middle. The CDR3 totals 15 residues. The CDR3 region has the DNA TGTGCCTCGACCATGGACAGTAGCCTCATTAATGGCTACACCTTC. Translated: CASTMDSSLINGYTF.

This clonotype has just a few counts. The V gene is TRBV6-1, the J gene TRBJ2-5; 7 bases map to TRBD1. Germline assignment: CDR1 MNHNS and CDR2 SASEGT. Trimming removed 5 bases from V and 3 bases from J; junction bases left unmatched: 6. This CDR3 region has 14 residues. The CDR3 region is CASSPLDRKETQYF. The CDR3 DNA reads as TGTGCCAGCAGTCCTCTGGACAGGAAAGAGACCCAGTACTTC.

The sample holds one count of this clonotype. This rearrangement joins TRBV5-4 to TRBJ2-3; possible D gene TRBD2, 6 bases. Germline V gene sequence: CDR1 SGHNT, CDR2 YYREEE (reference sequence). V was clipped by 4 bases and J by 6 bases, with 24 bases between them. CDR3 length equals 17 residues. In DNA form, the CDR3 reads TGTGCCAGCAGCCCCGGACTATTAGGGGAAATCACGGATACGCAGTATTTT. Its translation is CASSPGLLGEITDTQYF.

CDR3 nucleotide sequence: TGTGCCAGCAGGGGACTAGCGGAATCCTACGAGCAGTACTTC. Its translation is CASRGLAESYEQYF. This chain uses TRBV27 with TRBJ2-7; 11 bases match TRBD2. Germline V gene data show CDR1 as MNHEY and CDR2 as SMNVEV (reference sequence). With 6 bases clipped from V and 1 base from J, the junction kept 2 bases outside the gene matches. The CDR3 covers 14 residues.

This clonotype was picked up a small number of times. The gene calls are TRBV9 and TRBJ2-3; TRBD2 agrees at 9 bases. Germline V CDR1 and CDR2: SGDLS, YYNGEE. The length of the CDR3 is 15 residues. V shed 1 base and J 4 bases; nucleotides not matched to a gene: 4. CDR3 protein: CASSVRAGGADTQYF. CDR3 sequence (DNA): TGTGCCAGCAGCGTAAGGGCGGGGGGGGCAGATACGCAGTATTTT.

The genes are TRBV9 and TRBJ2-3; maybe TRBD2 (6 bases). This CDR3 is built from 14 residues. V was cut by 3 bases and J by 4 bases, with 12 bases left in between. Per germline, CDR1 SGDLS and CDR2 YYNGEE. Written as DNA, the CDR3 is TGTGCCAGCAGCGGCCTCGGGAGCGCAGATACGCAGTATTTT. Amino acid sequence: CASSGLGSADTQYF.

The genes are TRBV4-1 and TRBJ2-1, with 9 bases identical to TRBD2. The CDR3 extends over 17 amino acids. The V segment lost 1 base and the J segment 4 bases; nucleotides outside the gene matches: 8. CDR1 MGHRA and CDR2 YSYEKL come from the germline V gene. This CDR3 reads CASSQAGGGVAYNEQFF. The CDR3 coding sequence is TGCGCCAGCAGCCAAGCGGGCGGGGGGGTGGCTTACAATGAGCAGTTCTTC.

The V and J genes are TRBV7-9 and TRBJ2-3, with D uncertain. V was trimmed by 4 bases and J by 5 bases, leaving 25 bases between them. This CDR3 is 18 amino acids long. From germline, CDR1 is SEHNR and CDR2 FQNEAQ (reference sequence). The CDR3 DNA is TGTGCCAGCAGCTCTCCCCTCCCGCCGGATCTTAATCAAGATACGCAGTATTTT. Protein: CASSSPLPPDLNQDTQYF.

Concerning this clonotype itself: Being one base from a much bigger clone, this may be a read error. The chain joins TRBV28 to TRBJ2-7; TRBD2 matches 10 bases. The CDR3 runs 11 residues. Germline CDR1 and CDR2: MDHEN and SYDVKM. The CDR3 coding sequence is TGTGGCAGCGGGAGGGCCTACGAGCAGTACTTC. Translated: CGSGRAYEQYF.

The chain has TRBV6-2 or TRBV6-3 and TRBJ1-6; D is possibly TRBD1 (6 bases). V gave up 7 bases and J gave up 0 bases, with 13 bases separating them. CDR3 length: 16 amino acids. The germline V gene encodes CDR1 MNHEY and CDR2 SVGEGT. The CDR3, as DNA: TGTGCCAGCACTGACAGGTTGGGCTCCTATAATTCACCCCTCCACTTT. Translation: CASTDRLGSYNSPLHF.

The chain recombines TRBV7-9 with TRBJ1-2, with 7 positions matching TRBD1. The CDR3 extends over 16 amino acids. Trimming at V came to 7 bases and at J to 1 base, leaving 12 bases not matched to a gene. Germline loops: CDR1 SEHNR, CDR2 FQNEAQ (reference sequence). The chain's CDR3 is CASIDEARGGNYGYTF. CDR3 bases: TGTGCCAGCATCGATGAGGCCAGGGGGGGTAACTATGGCTACACCTTC.

The rearrangement links TRBV7-8 to TRBJ1-4, with TRBD1 as a possible D gene (5 bases). Germline V gene data show CDR1 as SGHVS and CDR2 as FQNEAQ. The CDR3 is 14 residues long. The germline V and J ends were trimmed by 1 base and 5 bases, with 8 bases remaining between them. The CDR3 coding sequence is TGTGCCAGCAGCTTAGGGGGCAAAAATGAAAAACTGTTTTTT. It translates to CASSLGGKNEKLFF.

The table lists this clonotype with many counts. V and J are TRBV12-3 or TRBV12-4 and TRBJ2-7; D remains unclear. The CDR3 is made up of 15 amino acids. V gave up 5 bases and J gave up 0 bases, with 14 bases separating them. CDR3 protein: CASSPQTVSSYEQYF. The CDR3 region has the DNA TGTGCCAGCAGTCCGCAGACTGTGAGCTCCTACGAGCAGTACTTC.

This clonotype was found a few times. This chain links TRBV7-6 with TRBJ1-6, with D maybe TRBD1 (5 bases). The CDR3 has 20 amino acids. From germline, CDR1 is SGHVS and CDR2 FNYEAQ. Trimming took 5 bases from V and 0 from J, leaving 23 bases between them. The DNA of the CDR3 is TGTGCCAGCAGCCCCCTTACCGGGACCTTCCGACCCTCCTATAATTCACCCCTCCACTTT. It codes for CASSPLTGTFRPSYNSPLHF.

The chain carries TRBV6-5 and TRBJ2-7, with a tentative D call TRBD1 (6 bases). This CDR3 region has 13 residues. Germline CDR1 and CDR2: MNHEY and SVGAGI. CDR3 in DNA: TGTGCTTTCCAGGGGAAGGGATACTACGAGCAGTACTTC. This translates into CAFQGKGYYEQYF.